This TCR beta chain was captured in a study of blood T cell repertoires in COVID-19. In the authors' methods: Reference gene primer amplification yielded estimated nucleated cell counts. Data came from immunoSEQ multiplex PCR; TCRdb stores just in-frame clones and leaves some out. V and J calls plus clone size are reproduced from that table; the DNA served to infer D and trimming. The sample gives approximately 130,000 clones, over 75% of which show up once; 9.7% is in the top ten. The TCR was taken from a man aged 35-49 years with active or convalescent COVID-19. The specimen was peripheral blood.

CDR3 protein: CASSLWPDSNQPQHF. The CDR3 region has the DNA TGTGCCAGCAGCTTATGGCCAGATAGCAATCAGCCCCAGCATTTT. V usage is TRBV11-3 and J usage is TRBJ1-5; D gene ambiguous. The CDR3 is 15 amino acids. V dropped 2 bases and J dropped 0 bases, with 8 bases sitting between them. Germline V gives CDR1 SGHNT, CDR2 YENEEA.